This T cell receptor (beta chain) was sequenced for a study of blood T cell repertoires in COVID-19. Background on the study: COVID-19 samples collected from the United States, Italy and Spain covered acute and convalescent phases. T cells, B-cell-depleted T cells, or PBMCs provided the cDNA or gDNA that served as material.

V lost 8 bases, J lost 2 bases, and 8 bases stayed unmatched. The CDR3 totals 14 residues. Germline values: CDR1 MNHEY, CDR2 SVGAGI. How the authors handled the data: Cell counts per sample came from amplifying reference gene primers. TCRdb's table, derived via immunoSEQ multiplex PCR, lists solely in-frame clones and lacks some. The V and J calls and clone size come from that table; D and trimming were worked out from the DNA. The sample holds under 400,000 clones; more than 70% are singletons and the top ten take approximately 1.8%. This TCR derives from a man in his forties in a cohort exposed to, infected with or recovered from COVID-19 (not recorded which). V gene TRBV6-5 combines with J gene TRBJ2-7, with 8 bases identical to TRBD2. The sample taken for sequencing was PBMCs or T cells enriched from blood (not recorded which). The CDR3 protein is CASSRGLETYEQYF. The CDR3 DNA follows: TGTGCCAGCTCCCGGGGACTAGAGACCTACGAGCAGTACTTC.